These 20 T cell receptor beta chains were all obtained from the same sample, sequenced in a study of shared clonotypes between healthy human individuals. The data were produced by immunoSEQ multiplex PCR, yet TCRdb's version contains in-frame clones alone and is incomplete. The data show over 1.5 million clones, around 98% seen once. The sequenced sample was naive CD4+ T cells sorted from blood. The subset denotes: CD45RA+ positively selected. These TCRs come from a man aged 30 to 45 in good health.

V is TRBV2 and J is TRBJ2-7; 7 bases are shared with TRBD1. V lost 10 bases to trimming and J lost 0 bases; unmatched junction nucleotides: 6. The CDR3 consists of 13 residues. The V gene's germline CDR1 is SNHLY and CDR2 FYNNEI. The CDR3 spells CATQTGSSYEQYF. The CDR3 DNA sequence: TGTGCCACCCAGACAGGGAGCTCCTACGAGCAGTACTTC.

This chain joins TRBV11-2 and TRBJ1-2; 11 nucleotides align to TRBD1. The CDR3 covers 16 residues. Germline loops: CDR1 SGHAT, CDR2 FQNNGV. V lost 1 base and J lost 8; bases outside the gene matches: 9. The CDR3 coding sequence is TGTGCCAGCAGCTTAGGGACAGGGGGCGCGATACGCGGCTACACCTTC. This codes for CASSLGTGGAIRGYTF.

The chain combines TRBV6-6 with TRBJ2-7, with 7 bases matching TRBD1. The germline gives CDR1 MNHNY, CDR2 SVGAGI (reference sequence). The CDR3 length is 13 residues. With V trimmed by 5 bases and J by 5 bases, 6 bases remained unmatched. The CDR3 DNA is TGTGCCAGCAGTCATGACAGGGCCAACGAGCAGTACTTC. It encodes CASSHDRANEQYF.

This clone was seen once. The V gene is TRBV5-1, the J gene TRBJ2-5, with TRBD2 matching over 11 bases. The CDR3 totals 20 residues. Germline CDR1 SGHRS, CDR2 YFSETQ. The V gene end was trimmed by 0 bases and the J gene end by 5 bases; junction bases not matched to a gene: 18. The CDR3 DNA sequence: TGCGCCAGCAGCTTGGGGAGGGAGACTAGCGGGAATCGGGGATTGGAGACCCAGTACTTC. This translates into CASSLGRETSGNRGLETQYF.

V is TRBV2 and J is TRBJ2-7; TRBD1 might be the D (5 bases). The CDR3 has 15 amino acids. Germline V gene data show CDR1 as SNHLY and CDR2 as FYNNEI. V was trimmed by 1 base and J by 4 bases, leaving 14 bases between them. The CDR3 nucleotides are TGTGCCAGCAGTGAAGAGGCAGGGTCTGGATACGAGCAGTACTTC. It specifies CASSEEAGSGYEQYF.

This chain uses TRBV2 with TRBJ2-4, with D tentatively TRBD1 (6 bases). V lost 8 bases, J lost 6 bases, and 14 bases lay in between. The germline CDR1 and CDR2 sequences are SNHLY and FYNNEI. CDR3 size: 13 residues. The CDR3 protein is CASGQQGGNIQYF. In DNA form, the CDR3 reads TGTGCCAGCGGGCAACAGGGCGGAAACATTCAGTACTTC.

This sequence joins TRBV9 and TRBJ2-5; 9 nucleotides line up with TRBD2. Germline CDR1 SGDLS, CDR2 YYNGEE. V was clipped by 0 bases and J by 2 bases; unmatched bases: 8. The CDR3 covers 17 residues. CDR3 sequence reads: CASSVGPSGVIQETQYF. CDR3 nucleotide sequence: TGTGCCAGCAGCGTAGGTCCTAGCGGGGTAATTCAAGAGACCCAGTACTTC.

The CDR3 region is CASSQVGRRGETQYF. The CDR3 region has the DNA TGTGCCAGCAGCCAAGTCGGGAGGAGGGGAGAGACCCAGTACTTC. This chain links TRBV6-5 with TRBJ2-5; 7 bases are shared with TRBD2. V trimming: 6 bases; J trimming: 4 bases; junction bases outside the gene matches: 11. Germline lookup yields CDR1 MNHEY and CDR2 SVGAGI. The CDR3 runs to 15 residues.

The chain links TRBV30 to TRBJ2-7; either TRBD1 or TRBD2 may supply D (5 bases each). The V gene lost 0 bases and the J gene lost 2 bases, with 8 bases spanning the gap. The germline V gene encodes CDR1 GTSNPN and CDR2 SVGIG (reference sequence). This CDR3 is built from 13 residues. The CDR3 region is CAWSVPGPYEQYF. The CDR3 DNA sequence: TGTGCCTGGAGTGTACCGGGGCCCTACGAGCAGTACTTC.

This clone was detected once. V gene TRBV19 combines with J gene TRBJ2-1; D uncertain. Trimming cost V 5 bases and J 2 bases, with 10 bases left between them. Germline assignment: CDR1 LNHDA and CDR2 SQIVND (reference sequence). This CDR3 contains 14 residues. The CDR3 nucleotides are TGTGCCAGTAGTCAGGTTTGGACCTACAATGAGCAGTTCTTC. This sequence encodes CASSQVWTYNEQFF.

The J gene is TRBJ1-2, the V gene TRBV6-5, with unresolved D. Trimming removed 1 base from V and 6 bases from J, with 15 bases in between. Germline V gives CDR1 MNHEY, CDR2 SVGAGI. CDR3 size: 15 residues. CDR3 sequence reads: CASSYLGRNSNGYTF. The CDR3 DNA reads as TGTGCCAGCAGTTACTTAGGACGCAACTCTAATGGCTACACCTTC.

V and J are TRBV9 and TRBJ2-2; 7 bases align to TRBD2. The V gene's germline CDR1 is SGDLS and CDR2 YYNGEE. This CDR3 contains 14 residues. Trimming removed 0 bases from V and 6 bases from J; junction bases left unmatched: 2. CDR3 in amino acids: CASSVGLAPGELFF. The CDR3 DNA follows: TGTGCCAGCAGCGTAGGACTAGCCCCCGGGGAGCTGTTTTTT.

The rearrangement uses TRBV10-3 and TRBJ2-1, with 7 bases aligning to TRBD1. Trimming removed 4 bases from V and 14 bases from J; junction bases left unmatched: 8. The CDR3 extends over 12 amino acids. Germline CDR1 ENHRY, CDR2 SYGVKD. The CDR3 sequence is CAISVDRARKFF. Written as DNA, the CDR3 is TGTGCCATCAGTGTCGACAGGGCCCGGAAGTTCTTC.

The J gene is TRBJ2-5, the V gene TRBV5-1, with 7 nucleotides matching TRBD2. After removal of 0 bases from V and 5 bases from J, the junction contained 7 bases not matched to a gene. The CDR3 length is 15 residues. Germline V CDR1 and CDR2: SGHRS, YFSETQ. Here the CDR3 DNA reads TGCGCCAGCAGCTTGGTAATTGGGGGAGGGGAGACCCAGTACTTC. This sequence encodes CASSLVIGGGETQYF.

The rearrangement uses TRBV7-9 and TRBJ2-2; no firm D call. V lost 2 bases and J 1 base, leaving 17 bases between the germline ends. The germline gives CDR1 SEHNR, CDR2 FQNEAQ (reference sequence). The CDR3 length is 18 residues. The CDR3 DNA reads as TGTGCCAGCAGCTTACTACCGACCGAGGCAGGGAACACCGGGGAGCTGTTTTTT. Protein product: CASSLLPTEAGNTGELFF.

The CDR3 is CASSSWTSGRETQYF. In DNA, the CDR3 is TGCGCCAGCAGCTCCTGGACTAGCGGGAGAGAGACCCAGTACTTC. The chain joins TRBV5-1 to TRBJ2-5; TRBD2 agrees at 13 bases. CDR1 and CDR2 from the germline V gene are SGHRS and YFSETQ. The V segment lost 3 bases and the J segment 4 bases; nucleotides outside the gene matches: 3. The CDR3 extends over 15 amino acids. The full variable domain, its missing parts supplied by reference TRBV5-1 and TRBJ2-5, is KAGVTQTPRYLIKTRGQQVTLSCSPISGHRSVSWYQQTPGQGLQFLFEYFSETQRNKGNFPGRFSGRQFSNSRSEMNVSTLELGDSALYLCASSSWTSGRETQYFGPGTRLLVL.

The CDR3 is CASSDEWGYEQYF. The CDR3 DNA reads TGTGCCAGCAGCGACGAATGGGGCTACGAGCAGTACTTC. The chain employs TRBV9 and TRBJ2-7; D unclear. CDR1 and CDR2 from the germline V gene are SGDLS and YYNGEE. The germline V and J ends were trimmed by 3 bases and 3 bases, with 10 bases remaining between them. The CDR3 totals 13 residues.

The chain has TRBV19 and TRBJ2-2, with TRBD2 matching 11 bases. CDR3 length equals 16 residues. After removal of 1 base from V and 7 bases from J, the junction contained 5 bases not matched to a gene. Germline-derived CDR1 and CDR2 are LNHDA and SQIVND (reference sequence). The CDR3 DNA reads as TGTGCCAGTAGTATAGCACTAGCGGGAGTTGTCGGGGAGCTGTTTTTT. The encoded protein is CASSIALAGVVGELFF.

On this clone: One end of the junction fails to match germline, which may point to a read error. This chain joins TRBV10-3 and TRBJ2-5; 8 bases agree with TRBD1. Germline CDR1 and CDR2: ENHRY and SYGVKD. This CDR3 is 12 amino acids long. The CDR3 DNA reads TGTGCCATCAGTGAGATAGGACAGGGAAGAGACTTC. It translates to CAISEIGQGRDF.

A note on this clone: Other DNA sequences in this specimen translate into the identical CDR3. The V call is TRBV2, the J call TRBJ2-7, with D maybe TRBD1 (6 bases). The V gene's germline CDR1 is SNHLY and CDR2 FYNNEI. The CDR3 sequence is 12 residues long. The ends were cut back, 4 bases at V and 4 bases at J, with 8 bases in the middle. The CDR3, as DNA: TGTGCCAGCAGTGCACAGGGATACGAGCAGTACTTC. Translated, it gives CASSAQGYEQYF.